This T cell receptor (beta chain) was sequenced in a study of regulatory T cells in long-lasting Graves disease (dated by TCRdb to about 2021). About the investigation overall: Antithyroid drugs had been taken for less than 3 months by newly diagnosed Graves' disease patients. The study took place in China and was registered as a clinical trial. Persistent Graves' disease patients were compared with newly diagnosed Graves' disease patients by peripheral blood TCR sequencing and RNA sequencing. A total of roughly 33 samples were covered by TCR sequencing, comprising some 13 persistent and approximately 20 newly diagnosed Graves' disease patients.

Receptor amplification or capture employed multiplex PCR. The sequencing machine was an Illumina HiSeq 4000. TCR beta libraries were built with iRepertoire HTBI primers and Arm-PCR amplification of CDR3 regions. Gel purification was performed on PCR products prior to sequencing. In the source study's methods: Gene usage analysis of CDR3 amino acid clonotypes used the 60 to 75 TRBV and about 14 TRBJ segments found across samples. Filtered high-quality paired reads were merged into contigs using COPE and FqMerger. BLAST was used to align contigs to the IMGT TRBV, TRBD and TRBJ reference genes, and CDR3 was defined following IMGT. Any clonotype with a frequency above 0.1% was classified as a highly expanded clone. Shannon entropy was used to measure repertoire diversity, and the Gini coefficient was used to measure V-J evenness. A clonotype was considered public if more than one individual shared it. TCRdb redid the processing of the public reads, applying fastp at Q25 and MiXCR, and retained in-frame beta chains. Entries are consolidated by CDR3 protein sequence, retaining the most common genes and DNA. The V and J calls, along with clone size, are taken from TCRdb and not from the paper's own processing. This sample comprises about 220,000 distinct CDR3 sequences, around a fifth of them detected only once. The ten largest clones add up to 12% of the sample.

Overall results and qualifications from the work: TRBV28, TRBJ1-2 and TRBJ2-5 were preferentially used in persistent disease, while TRBV20-1 and TRBJ2-1 were favored in newly diagnosed disease. The authors acknowledged the small sample size as a limitation that may reduce accuracy. Sequencing and analysis were restricted to the TCR beta chain. Persistent patients shared more public clonotypes among themselves (around 3,000) than newly diagnosed patients did (more than 950). Because the primary lesion, thyroid tissue, could not be accessed, the study looked at peripheral blood alone. Lower TCR Shannon entropy and fewer highly expanded clones were observed in persistent Graves' disease patients than in newly diagnosed patients, which suggested clonal expansion.

This specimen's time point label, interpreted: newly diagnosed GD, antithyroid drugs for less than 3 months. RNA was extracted from PBMCs in TRIzol for both TCR sequencing and RNA sequencing. Graves' disease was diagnosed according to American Thyroid Association guidelines. Patients for the study were recruited at an endocrinology department in Xi'an, China. Each patient gave about 10 milliliters of peripheral blood, collected in an EDTA anticoagulant tube. Ficoll Paque Plus density gradient separation was used to isolate PBMCs, and no additional T cell sorting was done. An Agilent 2100 Bioanalyzer and agarose gel were used to check RNA quality, while a NanoDrop 2000 measured RNA concentration. Remarks on this clonotype: Its specific antigen is unknown. The sample holds no much larger clone one base away, and base qualities are not on file.

CDR1 and CDR2 are read off the germline V gene as MDHEN and SYDVKM. The CDR3, from cysteine to phenylalanine, totals 14 residues. Of all the DNA, just the CDR3 is kept, 42 bases in frame from base 1. Trimming costs V 2 bases and J 5 bases, and their ends lie 13 bases apart. Separately, the same data were catalogued under a study of T cells in Graves' hyperthyroidism and ophthalmopathy. Per that second paper: Stable Graves' hyperthyroidism was defined as no progression to ophthalmopathy during 18 months of follow-up. Hyperthyroidism patients were newly diagnosed, had a disease duration of under 2 months, and were aged 18 to 65 years. Patients with uncontrolled infections, other autoimmune diseases, pregnancy or lactation were excluded. Clinical symptoms, serum thyroxine and TRAb, thyroid ultrasound, and orbital computed tomography formed the basis for the diagnoses. For the first round of RT-PCR on the TCR CDR3, the HTBI primer set was used together with the Qiagen OneStep RT-PCR kit. Most expanded thyroid clonotypes (frequency above 0.001) were also found in blood, which suggests that blood repertoires may mirror thyroid immune responses. Ophthalmopathy was separated from stable hyperthyroidism by a 13 V-J signature model, with 85% to 90% sensitivity and just over 81% specificity obtained in cross-validation and 80%/75% obtained in testing. In validation, the model predicted progression to ophthalmopathy a median of roughly 6.2 months before onset, with over 55% sensitivity and 72.22% specificity. To identify distinguishing TCR V-J signatures, a discovery cohort of around 100 patients was used, comprising 40 to 45 with Graves' ophthalmopathy and approximately 58 with stable Graves' hyperthyroidism. An independent validation cohort of fewer than 20 hyperthyroidism patients and 17 patients who later progressed to ophthalmopathy tested prospective prediction of ophthalmopathy. The approximately 100 discovery patients were randomly split 7:3 into training and test sets. In addition, the study compared T-cell repertoires in thyroid tissue and in blood from about 6 Graves' hyperthyroidism patients. Following sampling, methimazole starting at 30 mg daily was given to hyperthyroidism patients, and high-dose intravenous methylprednisolone was given to ophthalmopathy patients. Libraries were constructed in a second round of multiplex PCR, after which size selection and purification were performed. Sequencing of the libraries was done on an Illumina HiSeq2000 using paired-end 100 bp reads. SOAPnuke was used to process the raw data, throwing out any read that contained adapters or uncalled bases, had a mean Phred below 15, or lacked an exact constant-primer or identifier match. High-quality paired reads were merged with COPE v1.2.5, and unique nucleotide sequences were defined as clonotypes. Clonotypes were aligned to IMGT TRBV, TRBD and TRBJ reference segments using MiTCR v1.1. The analysis included only V-J combinations with a frequency above 0.0001, which together covered roughly 99% of the repertoires. A TCS score was defined as the ratio of F50 (clonal expansion) to E x V (chaos), with BLOSUM62-based TCRdist applied between CDR3 peptides within each V-J. Welch's t-statistics and random forest reduced roughly 500 V-J features to 10 to 15, which were used in a naive Bayes classifier (R e1071). Sample size was not statistically predetermined, and investigators were not blinded to group allocation. According to the paper, TCR Vbeta CDR3 sequencing was carried out on 120 to 150 peripheral blood samples, which came from under 50 ophthalmopathy, fewer than 80 hyperthyroidism and roughly 17 progressor patients.

Recombination linked TRBV28 to TRBJ2-7, with no reliable assignment of the D segment. The TCR originated in a woman under 40 with Graves disease. Donor details come from another sample of the same person, matched by shared clones. This specimen consisted of peripheral blood mononuclear cells (PBMCs), obtained at new diagnosis, from a patient treated with antithyroid drugs. The DNA sequence is TGTGCCAGCAGTTTAGGCAGGAAGGCCCACGAGCAGTACTTC. Its amino acids are CASSLGRKAHEQYF. The full variable domain, completed from the reference TRBV28 and TRBJ2-7 proteins outside the CDR3, reads DVKVTQSSRYLVKRTGEKVFLECVQDMDHENMFWYRQDPGLGLRLIYFSYDVKMKEKGDIPEGYSVSREKKERFSLILESASTNQTSMYLCASSLGRKAHEQYFGPGTRLTVT.